The 21 T cell receptor beta chains given below trace back to one sample, sequenced in a study of T cells after yellow fever vaccination. TCRdb re-called the 5' RACE reads with MiXCR, one entry per CDR3 protein. The sample holds 500,000 to 650,000 distinct CDR3 sequences; about a sixth are singletons and the top ten take 15% to 20%. Sequencing used PBMCs, obtained 5 days after the first yellow fever vaccination. All receptors derive from a man younger than 35 who received the YFV17D yellow fever vaccine.

This clonotype was counted at least ten times. The chain uses TRBV11-3 and TRBJ2-1, with TRBD1 as a possible D gene (6 bases). V was pared by 5 bases and J by 0 bases, with 14 bases between. This CDR3 has 16 amino acids. CDR1 SGHNT and CDR2 YENEEA come from the germline V gene. The chain's CDR3 is CASSVGQSSSYNEQFF. CDR3 DNA sequence: TGTGCCAGCAGCGTTGGACAGTCGAGCTCCTACAATGAGCAGTTCTTC.

The chain employs TRBV12-3 or TRBV12-4 and TRBJ1-6; D gene ambiguous. This CDR3 has 13 residues. Trimming removed 2 bases from V and 10 bases from J, with 9 bases in between. The CDR3 DNA is TGTGCCAGCAGTTTAAGGGCCGGCTCACCCCTCCACTTT. Translation gives CASSLRAGSPLHF.

This clonotype was seen a few times. The rearrangement joins TRBV9 to TRBJ1-2; perhaps TRBD1 as D (5 bases). The germline V gene encodes CDR1 SGDLS and CDR2 YYNGEE. Trimming took 0 bases from V and 1 from J, leaving 16 bases between them. The CDR3 is 17 amino acids. The CDR3 DNA is TGTGCCAGCAGCGTAGATCCCCAGGGCCGTTTTAACTATGGCTACACCTTC. This gives the protein CASSVDPQGRFNYGYTF. Variable domain in full (rest from reference TRBV9 and TRBJ1-2): DSGVTQTPKHLITATGQRVTLRCSPRSGDLSVYWYQQSLDQGLQFLIQYYNGEERAKGNILERFSAQQFPDLHSELNLSSLELGDSALYFCASSVDPQGRFNYGYTFGSGTRLTVV.

This clonotype was picked up a small number of times. The gene calls are TRBV7-9 and TRBJ2-3; TRBD2 matches at 14 bases. V lost 6 bases to trimming and J lost 4 bases; unmatched junction nucleotides: 6. This CDR3 has 16 amino acids. Germline V lookup: CDR1 SEHNR, CDR2 FQNEAQ (reference sequence). In nucleotides, the CDR3 is TGTGCCAGCAGACCGACTAGCGGGGGGGCTGCAGATACGCAGTATTTT. Translation: CASRPTSGGAADTQYF. Complete variable domain (other parts from reference TRBV7-9 and TRBJ2-3): DTGVSQNPRHKITKRGQNVTFRCDPISEHNRLYWYRQTLGQGPEFLTYFQNEAQLEKSRLLSDRFSAERPKGSFSTLEIQRTEQGDSAMYLCASRPTSGGAADTQYFGPGTRLTVL.

The chain carries TRBV7-3 and TRBJ2-2; D is possibly TRBD2 (5 bases). CDR1 and CDR2 (germline): SGHTA, FQGTGA. Trimming shortened V by 5 bases and J by 4 bases, and 14 bases separated the two germline ends. This CDR3 has 15 amino acids. CDR3 loop: CASSPSGLGTGELFF. The CDR3 nucleotides read TGTGCCAGCAGCCCCTCGGGGTTAGGCACCGGGGAGCTGTTTTTT.

This clonotype was observed a single time. The chain recombines TRBV7-9 with TRBJ2-2; 8 bases agree with TRBD1. The CDR3 covers 16 residues. J gave up 5 bases and V 2 bases, and 7 bases lay outside the gene matches. The germline V gene encodes CDR1 SEHNR and CDR2 FQNEAQ (reference sequence). CDR3 bases: TGTGCCAGCAGCTTACCCGGGACAGGTCGAACCGGGGAGCTGTTTTTT. It is translated as CASSLPGTGRTGELFF.

The rearrangement links TRBV20-1 to TRBJ1-2; 7 nucleotides match TRBD1. Germline CDR1 DFQATT, CDR2 SNEGSKA (reference sequence). The CDR3 is made up of 17 amino acids. Trimming at V came to 2 bases and at J to 0 bases, leaving 12 bases not matched to a gene. CDR3 nucleotides: TGCAGTGCTAGAACTAGAAGCACAGGGGCCTCTAACTATGGCTACACCTTC. It specifies CSARTRSTGASNYGYTF.

The chain combines TRBV20-1 with TRBJ2-3, with 8 positions matching TRBD2. V lost 6 bases and J lost 2; bases outside the gene matches: 13. The CDR3 has 16 residues. Germline V lookup: CDR1 DFQATT, CDR2 SNEGSKA (reference sequence). The CDR3 loop reads CSATWVPGLVTDTQYF. Written as DNA, the CDR3 is TGCAGTGCCACATGGGTCCCGGGACTAGTCACAGATACGCAGTATTTT.

In this sample, this clonotype turned up a few times. This chain joins TRBV4-3 and TRBJ2-6; D gene ambiguous. This CDR3 contains 16 residues. The V and J ends lost 0 bases and 0 bases respectively, with 6 bases between them. Per the germline V gene, CDR1 is LGHNA and CDR2 is YSLEER. CDR3 nucleotide sequence: TGCGCCAGCAGCCAAGAAGGCCCCTCTGGGGCCAACGTCCTGACTTTC. Translating it yields CASSQEGPSGANVLTF.

The chain has TRBV5-1 and TRBJ2-7, with D possibly being TRBD1 (5 bases). The CDR3 is made up of 15 amino acids. CDR1 is SGHRS and CDR2 is YFSETQ in the germline V gene. Deletions cut 3 bases from V and 3 bases from J, with 16 bases between. As DNA, the CDR3 is TGCGCCAGCAGCTCCTCTATCGACAGCTACTACGAGCAGTACTTC. Its protein product is CASSSSIDSYYEQYF.

The V and J genes are TRBV13 and TRBJ2-7; D may be TRBD1 (5 bases). The CDR3 sequence is 15 residues long. Germline-derived CDR1 and CDR2 are PRHDT and FYEKMQ (reference sequence). Trimming removed 5 bases from V and 0 bases from J, with 14 bases in between. CDR3 in amino acids: CASSQTDSSSYEQYF. The CDR3 DNA sequence: TGTGCCAGCAGCCAGACAGACTCAAGCTCCTACGAGCAGTACTTC.

The sample holds a few counts of this clonotype. The rearrangement joins TRBV10-3 to TRBJ1-1; the D is unclear. V was shortened by 9 bases and J by 0 bases, with 11 bases between the two germline ends. CDR1 ENHRY and CDR2 SYGVKD come from the germline V gene. The CDR3 has 13 residues. The CDR3: CAIKAEVNTEAFF. DNA for the CDR3: TGTGCCATAAAAGCTGAGGTGAACACTGAAGCTTTCTTT.

The chain couples TRBV18 to TRBJ2-3; D is perhaps TRBD2 (5 bases). CDR1 KGHSH and CDR2 LQKENI come from the germline V gene. V gave up 6 bases and J gave up 14 bases, with 18 bases separating them. The CDR3 is 12 amino acids. This CDR3 is CASSLPMHRGYF. The CDR3 DNA reads TGTGCCAGCTCTCTTCCCATGCACCGGGGGTATTTT.

A few counts support this clonotype. The chain employs TRBV6-2 or TRBV6-3 and TRBJ2-7, with 7 bases identical to TRBD1. Germline lookup yields CDR1 MNHEY and CDR2 SVGEGT. This CDR3 spans 13 amino acids. V shed 6 bases, J shed 3 bases, and the junction held 5 bases outside the gene matches. The CDR3 coding sequence is TGTGCCAGCAGGAGGGGGCGAATCTACGAGCAGTACTTC. It specifies CASRRGRIYEQYF.

This clonotype was detected only a few times. This rearrangement joins TRBV29-1 to TRBJ1-2; D uncertain. The germline V gene has CDR1 SQVTM and CDR2 ANQGSEA. Trimming took 4 bases from V and 9 from J, leaving 3 bases between them. The CDR3 loop spans 8 amino acids. The CDR3: CSVGSYTF. The CDR3 nucleotides are TGCAGCGTTGGCAGCTACACCTTC. The whole variable domain, filled in from reference TRBV29-1 and TRBJ1-2, reads SAVISQKPSRDICQRGTSLTIQCQVDSQVTMMFWYRQQPGQSLTLIATANQGSEATYESGFVIDKFPISRPNLTFSTLTVSNMSPEDSSIYLCSVGSYTFGSGTRLTVV.

This clonotype showed up just a few times. The chain links TRBV3-1 to TRBJ2-5; 9 bases are a match to TRBD1. The CDR3 length is 16 residues. Germline CDR1 LGHDT, CDR2 YNNKEL (reference sequence). V was clipped by 0 bases and J by 5 bases; unmatched bases: 7. CDR3 region: CASSQDRDRVSETQYF. The CDR3 DNA reads as TGTGCCAGCAGCCAAGATCGGGACAGGGTGTCCGAGACCCAGTACTTC.

The chain carries TRBV12-3 or TRBV12-4 and TRBJ1-4, with no clear D. V was clipped by 3 bases and J by 6 bases, with 11 bases between them. This CDR3 has 14 amino acids. The CDR3 protein is CASSLGGLDEKLFF. The DNA of the CDR3 is TGTGCCAGCAGTTTGGGCGGCTTAGATGAAAAACTGTTTTTT.

CDR3 protein: CASSPGIYGEQYV. In nucleotides, the CDR3 is TGTGCCAGCAGCCCAGGGATCTACGGGGAGCAGTACGTC. V and J are TRBV11-2 and TRBJ2-7; the D gene is possibly TRBD1 (5 bases). Trimming stripped 5 bases from V and 7 bases from J, with 15 bases between. The germline CDR1 and CDR2 sequences are SGHAT and FQNNGV. The CDR3 covers 13 residues.

This clonotype was seen more than once but under ten times. The V gene is TRBV20-1, the J gene TRBJ1-1; no clear D. Germline V gives CDR1 DFQATT, CDR2 SNEGSKA (reference sequence). With 0 bases removed from V and 12 bases from J, the gap between germline ends came to 14 bases. The CDR3 is 12 residues long. This CDR3 reads CSARENPSRTFF. The CDR3 DNA reads TGCAGTGCTAGAGAGAACCCAAGTCGGACTTTCTTT.

The sample holds a few counts of this clonotype. The CDR3 sequence is CASRETVTDTQYF. Here the CDR3 DNA reads TGTGCCAGCAGGGAGACTGTCACAGATACGCAGTATTTT. The J gene is TRBJ2-3, the V gene TRBV12-3 or TRBV12-4; no clear D. Trimming stripped 6 bases from V and 2 bases from J, with 9 bases between. The CDR3 consists of 13 residues.

The rearrangement uses TRBV12-3 or TRBV12-4 and TRBJ1-4; 9 nucleotides match TRBD1. The CDR3 covers 14 residues. J gave up 8 bases and V 8 bases, and 9 bases lay outside the gene matches. The CDR3 loop is CASGPGQGQEKLFF. Written as DNA, the CDR3 is TGTGCCAGCGGCCCGGGACAGGGCCAGGAAAAACTGTTTTTT.